This TCR beta chain was captured in a study of vaccination effects on CD4 cells after COVID-19. The overall study: Samples gathered post-vaccine arrived a median of 72 days past the second dose. General study results and limits: In convalescents, post-vaccine spike-reactive clones were mainly new clones induced by vaccination.

V was trimmed by 5 bases and J by 3 bases, leaving 14 bases between them. This CDR3 has 15 residues. Per the germline V gene, CDR1 is SEHNR and CDR2 is FQNEAQ (reference sequence). Clones were read by immunoSEQ multiplex PCR, and TCRdb kept only the in-frame ones, dropping some. The repertoire has 35,000 to 45,000 clones, around 76% of them found once; the top ten carry about 3.7%. After about 10 days in culture, the CD4+ T cells were isolated. Infection with SARS-CoV-2 occurred in the person between March and December 2020, and PCR confirmed it. Participants each got two BNT162b2 or mRNA-1273 vaccine doses. Of note for this clone: Its antigen remains unknown.

Sequences were derived from CD4+ T cells from PBMCs cultured without peptide, sampled after COVID-19 vaccination. The V gene is TRBV7-9, the J gene TRBJ2-1; perhaps TRBD2 as D (5 bases). This receptor was identified in a human donor who had a prior SARS-CoV-2 infection. In DNA form, the CDR3 reads TGTGCCAGCAGCCTCGGACTCTCTAACTACAATGAGCAGTTCTTC. Protein sequence: CASSLGLSNYNEQFF.